This T cell receptor (beta chain) was found in a study of CD8+ T cells in alopecia areata (dated by TCRdb to about 2018). In the study overall: The treated patients took part in an open-label pilot trial in which moderate-to-severe alopecia areata was treated with oral tofacitinib at 5 to 10 mg twice daily. Patients stayed on tofacitinib for 6 to 18 months and then had 6 months of follow-up off drug so that delayed response and recurrence could be assessed. The SALT score, which quantifies the percentage of affected scalp surface area, was used to measure disease severity in treated patients. High-throughput TCRbeta sequencing was used to examine T cell clonal expansion in alopecia areata in both the C3H/HeJ mouse model and human patients. Human TCRbeta sequencing covered scalp tissue and sorted CD4+ and CD8+ peripheral blood T cells from patchy and totalis/universalis alopecia areata patients and healthy controls. Biopsies were taken from tofacitinib-treated patients at baseline and at 4 and 24 weeks of treatment, and a later scalp biopsy was taken in several of the tofacitinib-treated patients. Scalp clonality was compared across normal scalp (n=4), patchy alopecia areata scalp (n=8), and alopecia totalis/universalis scalp (n=8). The RNA source kit depended on sample type: the PAXgene miRNA kit for fixed scalp, the miRNeasy kit for PBMCs, and the RNeasy kit for mouse skin. TCRbeta CDR3 regions were amplified by immunoSEQ multiplex PCR with 35 Vbeta forward and 13 Jbeta reverse primers. The research as a whole found: During tofacitinib treatment, many expanded lesional clones remained in scalp and blood, and this persistence may partly explain relapse after treatment is stopped. Shared TCR sequences between patients were less evident than in mice, which may be partly attributable to HLA diversity in the patient population. With tofacitinib, both scalp clonality and the number of expanded CD8+ clones among the top 100 scalp clones went down significantly. Unlike mouse skin, where gammadelta T cells dominate, normal human skin contains resident alphabeta T cells that get sequenced too, which complicates analysis of the scalp TCR repertoire. Lesional scalp, especially in alopecia totalis/universalis, showed higher clonality and more expanded CD8+ clones than normal scalp, suggesting antigenic drive. The treated cohort was small, with a single nonresponder, so links between baseline CD8+ expansion and response need larger studies.

CDR1 is given as SEHNR and CDR2 as FQNEAQ, both from the germline V gene (reference sequence). The CDR3 measures 12 amino acids from cysteine to phenylalanine. The CDR3 DNA has 36 bases and is translated from base 1. The junction carries 9 bases between V and J, which are trimmed by 5 bases and 7 bases respectively. This specimen's time point label, per the study, means: less than 30 weeks on oral tofacitinib. The sample's treatment or condition label, in plain terms: oral pan-JAK inhibitor, 5-10 mg twice daily. Peripheral blood and lesional scalp punch biopsies were obtained from patients with alopecia areata. PBMCs were separated by density centrifugation and stained for CD3, CD4 and CD8, after which CD4+ and CD8+ T cells were sorted on a FACSAria. Library preparation was by the immunoSEQ multiplex PCR assay. RNA was extracted from all samples and reverse transcribed into cDNA as template for TCR sequencing. First-strand cDNA was synthesized with SuperScript III using a 2:1 mix of oligo-dT and random hexamers. A synthetic immune receptor repertoire was used to measure amplification bias, and any remaining bias was corrected computationally. Per the authors' processing: After raw reads were preprocessed to remove errors, the CDR3 was defined following IMGT conventions as running from the conserved cysteine to phenylalanine. Clonality was computed as 1 minus the Shannon entropy, with the entropy normalized by log2 of the number of productive unique TCRs. Whether each scalp clone was CD4 or CD8 was inferred by checking scalp TCRbeta sequences against the CD4 and CD8 repertoires from sorted blood. TCRdb took over this immuneACCESS table, retaining in-frame rearrangements with V and J assigned. Such tables are incomplete; in checked studies, under half of the missing clones stem from an unresolved V gene, and the remainder is unexplained. V, J and clone size were drawn from that table, and D and trimming were deduced from the DNA. A total of over 35,000 clones appear in this sample, just under 95% of them only once. The ten largest clones take up under 20% of the sample.

As concerns this clone: Its antigen remains undetermined. Per-base quality was not reported, and no clone a single base away is much larger than it.

This receptor chain uses TRBV7-9 and TRBJ2-1; confidence is insufficient to name the D gene. The sequences come from CD8+ T cells sorted from blood, collected at week 24, from a patient treated with tofacitinib. The receptor comes from a human donor with alopecia areata. In nucleotides, the sequence is TGTGCCAGCAGCCCGGTCGGGAATGAGCAGTTCTTC. The resulting protein is CASSPVGNEQFF.